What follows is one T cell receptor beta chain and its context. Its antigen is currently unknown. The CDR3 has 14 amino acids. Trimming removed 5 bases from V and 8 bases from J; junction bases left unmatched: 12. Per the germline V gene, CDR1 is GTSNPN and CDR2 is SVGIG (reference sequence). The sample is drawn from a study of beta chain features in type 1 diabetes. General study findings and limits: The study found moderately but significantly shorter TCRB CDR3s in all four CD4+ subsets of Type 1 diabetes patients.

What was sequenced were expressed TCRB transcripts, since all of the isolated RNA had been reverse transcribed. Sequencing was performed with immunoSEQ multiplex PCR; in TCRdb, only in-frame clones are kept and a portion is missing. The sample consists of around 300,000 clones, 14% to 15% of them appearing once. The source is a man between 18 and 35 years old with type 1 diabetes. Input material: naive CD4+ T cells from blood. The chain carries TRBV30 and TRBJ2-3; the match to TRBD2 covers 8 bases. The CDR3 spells CAWGMSGSLGTQYF. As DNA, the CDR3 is TGTGCCTGGGGTATGAGCGGGAGTTTAGGTACGCAGTATTTT.